Below, 17 T cell receptor beta chains from the same sample are listed, as sequenced in a study of T-cell reconstitution after alpha-beta-depleted transplantation in children. Using unique molecular identifiers, the investigators prepared the TCRbeta library. Each CDR3 protein gets one entry after TCRdb re-called the PCR reads with MiXCR. The sample consists of about 500,000 distinct CDR3 sequences, 9.5% to 12% of them appearing once. This material consisted of PBMCs, mostly from graft donor cells, taken 180 days after TCRalphabeta/CD19-depleted stem cell transplant. The receptors shown here come from a female patient aged 2 to 10 who had a stem cell transplant for aplastic anemia, so the T cells may come from the graft donor.

The chain has TRBV7-2 and TRBJ1-1, with TRBD1 matching over 11 bases. The length of the CDR3 is 14 residues. CDR1 and CDR2 from the germline V gene are SGHTA and FQGNSA. The junction had 7 bases not matched to a gene; V was cut back by 1 base and J by 12 bases. The CDR3 protein is CASSLVGTGGMTFF. The DNA of the CDR3 is TGTGCCAGCAGCTTAGTGGGGACAGGGGGTATGACTTTCTTT.

The chain has TRBV9 and TRBJ2-1; 7 nucleotides align to TRBD1. The CDR3 is 18 amino acids. In germline, CDR1 is SGDLS, CDR2 YYNGEE. V lost 4 bases and J lost 0; bases outside the gene matches: 13. CDR3 nucleotides: TGTGCCAGCAGCAGACCCACCCGACAGGGAAACTCCTACAATGAGCAGTTCTTC. The encoded protein is CASSRPTRQGNSYNEQFF.

The chain combines TRBV5-6 with TRBJ1-2, with 7 bases lining up with TRBD1. Germline assignment: CDR1 SGHDT and CDR2 YYEEEE. This CDR3 is 14 amino acids long. V gave up 3 bases and J gave up 2 bases; unmatched junction bases: 4. The CDR3 reads CASSSPQGNYGYTF. The CDR3 DNA sequence: TGTGCCAGCAGCTCGCCACAGGGGAACTATGGCTACACCTTC.

The V and J genes are TRBV7-8 and TRBJ1-1; D may be TRBD1 (5 bases). The CDR3 extends over 17 amino acids. Germline V gives CDR1 SGHVS, CDR2 FQNEAQ. Trimming left V 5 bases short and J 4 bases short, with 23 bases between. The CDR3, as DNA: TGTGCCAGCAGCCGATGGTCTGGCCGGGGCTACGGCACTGAAGCTTTCTTT. As protein: CASSRWSGRGYGTEAFF.

In its sample, this clonotype was seen a few times. The chain couples TRBV24-1 to TRBJ2-2; TRBD1 agrees at 9 bases. Germline CDR1 KGHDR, CDR2 SFDVKD. This CDR3 has 16 residues. Trimming at V came to 4 bases and at J to 6 bases, leaving 8 bases not matched to a gene. CDR3 sequence: CATSESGTGRAGELFF. CDR3 coding DNA: TGTGCCACCAGTGAATCCGGGACAGGGCGGGCCGGGGAGCTGTTTTTT.

This chain uses TRBV12-3 or TRBV12-4 with TRBJ2-5, with a possible D match to TRBD2 (6 bases). The CDR3 sequence is 15 residues long. V was shortened by 4 bases and J by 5 bases, with 17 bases between the two germline ends. The CDR3 spells CASSSTPGGLETQYF. CDR3 in DNA: TGTGCCAGCAGTTCGACTCCCGGGGGACTTGAGACCCAGTACTTC.

This clonotype occurred a few times. This chain connects TRBV30 to TRBJ2-5, with TRBD2 identical over 7 bases. J gave up 2 bases and V 5 bases, and 11 bases lay outside the gene matches. The germline gives CDR1 GTSNPN, CDR2 SVGIG (reference sequence). The CDR3 runs to 15 residues. The CDR3 protein is CAWGHSGPLQETQYF. For the CDR3, the DNA is TGTGCCTGGGGTCATAGCGGGCCTCTTCAAGAGACCCAGTACTTC.

The chain uses TRBV6-2 or TRBV6-3 and TRBJ2-3; D perhaps matches TRBD2 (5 bases). V lost 5 bases and J lost 4, with 16 bases in between. The germline V gene has CDR1 MNHEY and CDR2 SVGEGT. This CDR3 contains 15 residues. The CDR3 region is CASSTRLSGADTQYF. The CDR3 DNA sequence: TGTGCCAGCAGTACTAGGCTCTCAGGCGCAGATACGCAGTATTTT.

V usage is TRBV11-3 and J usage is TRBJ2-5, with D possibly called TRBD1 or TRBD2 (6 bases each). The germline V and J ends were trimmed by 11 bases and 5 bases, with 21 bases remaining between them. The CDR3 has 14 residues. CDR1 is SGHNT and CDR2 is YENEEA in the germline V gene. CDR3 sequence (DNA): TGTGCCGAGGGGGGAACGCTAGCAGACGAGACCCAGTACTTC. This encodes CAEGGTLADETQYF.

J is TRBJ2-1 and V is TRBV4-3, with unresolved D. V gave up 1 base and J gave up 10 bases, with 8 bases separating them. From germline, CDR1 is LGHNA and CDR2 YSLEER. This CDR3 contains 12 residues. The DNA of the CDR3 is TGCGCCAGCAGCCAAGGGGATAGCGAGCAGTTCTTC. It codes for CASSQGDSEQFF.

In this sample, this clonotype turned up many times. CDR3: CSVGALGDEQFF. The CDR3 DNA sequence: TGCAGCGTTGGGGCCCTAGGCGATGAGCAGTTCTTC. The gene calls are TRBV29-1 and TRBJ2-1, with D hard to call. Per the germline V gene, CDR1 is SQVTM and CDR2 is ANQGSEA. The CDR3 contains 12 residues. The V end lost 4 bases, the J end lost 8 bases, and 12 bases lay between the germline ends.

This clonotype was counted a few times. V is TRBV27 and J is TRBJ1-2; TRBD1 matches at 10 bases. The CDR3 totals 15 residues. V dropped 0 bases and J dropped 3; count of bases not matched to a gene: 1. CDR1 is MNHEY, CDR2 SMNVEV, per germline (reference sequence). The CDR3 protein is CASSLSGQGYYGYTF. Written as DNA, the CDR3 is TGTGCCAGCAGTTTATCGGGACAGGGGTACTATGGCTACACCTTC.

This clonotype was seen at least ten times. The chain has TRBV12-3 or TRBV12-4 and TRBJ2-1; either TRBD1 or TRBD2 may supply D (5 bases each). The V and J ends lost 2 bases and 8 bases respectively, with 13 bases between them. CDR3 length: 14 amino acids. CDR3 DNA: TGTGCCAGCAGTTTAATGGGGATGGGGGATGAGCAGTTCTTC. Translation gives CASSLMGMGDEQFF.

This clonotype was recorded many times. The chain has TRBV5-1 and TRBJ2-1; perhaps D is TRBD1 or TRBD2 (5 bases each). The CDR3 runs to 14 residues. The V end was cut by 4 bases, the J end by 3 bases, with 11 bases between. Per the germline V gene, CDR1 is SGHRS and CDR2 is YFSETQ. The CDR3 reads CASSTGRNYNEQFF. The CDR3 region has the DNA TGCGCCAGCAGCACGGGACGGAACTACAATGAGCAGTTCTTC.

There are a few counts of this clonotype. The chain links TRBV13 to TRBJ2-3; TRBD2 is a possible D gene (7 bases). V lost 2 bases to trimming and J lost 2 bases, with 17 bases between them. The length of the CDR3 is 17 residues. Germline V gives CDR1 PRHDT, CDR2 FYEKMQ (reference sequence). CDR3 amino acids: CASSLPGEGVTTDTQYF. The CDR3 coding sequence is TGTGCCAGCAGCTTACCCGGGGAGGGGGTGACCACAGATACGCAGTATTTT.

The chain combines TRBV9 with TRBJ1-2, with D unclear. The germline V and J ends were trimmed by 0 bases and 6 bases, with 6 bases remaining between them. The length of the CDR3 is 12 residues. Per germline, CDR1 SGDLS and CDR2 YYNGEE. The CDR3 loop is CASSVAEDGYTF. CDR3 sequence (DNA): TGTGCCAGCAGCGTAGCCGAAGATGGCTACACCTTC.

This chain uses TRBV28 with TRBJ2-3; TRBD2 agrees at 9 bases. The CDR3 has 19 residues. The germline V gene has CDR1 MDHEN and CDR2 SYDVKM. V lost 4 bases and J lost 5; bases outside the gene matches: 19. The CDR3: CASSSDHGGRALYRDTQYF. CDR3 nucleotide sequence: TGTGCCAGCAGTTCCGATCACGGCGGGAGGGCCCTCTACAGAGATACGCAGTATTTT.